The T cell receptor beta chain under discussion was sequenced for a study of patients and donors after allogeneic stem cell transplantation. This clonotype was counted a few times. V shed 3 bases and J 4 bases; nucleotides not matched to a gene: 9. Germline CDR1 reads PRHDT; CDR2 reads FYEKMQ (reference sequence). This CDR3 spans 16 amino acids. From the RT-PCR reads, TCRdb called clonotypes with MiXCR, one entry per CDR3 protein. The sample carries some 960,000 distinct CDR3 sequences, roughly 18% recorded once. Specimen: blood, either unsorted or a sorted T cell fraction (not recorded which). This chain connects TRBV13 to TRBJ2-5; TRBD2 agrees at 9 bases. This clonotype originated in a human donor who was either an allogeneic HSCT recipient or a stem cell or donor lymphocyte infusion donor (not recorded which). It is not recorded whose cells these are; they may come from a transplant donor. The chain's CDR3 is CASSFGLAGPSETQYF. The CDR3 DNA reads as TGTGCCAGCAGCTTCGGGCTAGCGGGACCGTCAGAGACCCAGTACTTC. Using reference TRBV13 and TRBJ2-5 for the parts outside the CDR3, the full variable domain is AAGVIQSPRHLIKEKRETATLKCYPIPRHDTVYWYQQGPGQDPQFLISFYEKMQSDKGSIPDRFSAQQFSDYHSELNMSSLELGDSALYFCASSFGLAGPSETQYFGPGTRLLVL.